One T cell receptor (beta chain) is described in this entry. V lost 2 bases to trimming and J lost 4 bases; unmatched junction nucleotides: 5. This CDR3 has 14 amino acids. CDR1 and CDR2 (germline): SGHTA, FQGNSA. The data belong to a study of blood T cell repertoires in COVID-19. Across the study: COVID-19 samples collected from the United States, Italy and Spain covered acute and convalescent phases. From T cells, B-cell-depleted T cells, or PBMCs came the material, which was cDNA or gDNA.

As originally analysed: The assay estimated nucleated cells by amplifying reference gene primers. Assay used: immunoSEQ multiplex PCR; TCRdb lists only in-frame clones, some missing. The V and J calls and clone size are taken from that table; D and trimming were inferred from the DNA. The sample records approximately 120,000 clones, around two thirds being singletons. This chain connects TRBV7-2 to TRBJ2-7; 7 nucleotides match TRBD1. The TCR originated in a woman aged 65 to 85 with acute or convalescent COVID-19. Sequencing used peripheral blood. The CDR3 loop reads CASSLKVGQYEQYF. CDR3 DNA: TGTGCCAGCAGCTTAAAGGTGGGACAGTACGAGCAGTACTTC.